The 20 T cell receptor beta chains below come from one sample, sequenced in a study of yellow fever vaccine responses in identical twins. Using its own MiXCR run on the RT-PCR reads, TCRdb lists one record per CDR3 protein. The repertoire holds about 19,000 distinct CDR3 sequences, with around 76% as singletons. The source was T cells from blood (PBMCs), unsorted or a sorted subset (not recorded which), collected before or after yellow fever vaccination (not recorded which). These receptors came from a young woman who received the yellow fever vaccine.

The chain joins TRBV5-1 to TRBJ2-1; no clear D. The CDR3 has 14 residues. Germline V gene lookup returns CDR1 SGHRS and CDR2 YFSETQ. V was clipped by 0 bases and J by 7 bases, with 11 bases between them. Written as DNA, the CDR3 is TGCGCCAGCAGCTTGGAAGGCAGCCCTAATGAGCAGTTCTTC. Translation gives CASSLEGSPNEQFF.

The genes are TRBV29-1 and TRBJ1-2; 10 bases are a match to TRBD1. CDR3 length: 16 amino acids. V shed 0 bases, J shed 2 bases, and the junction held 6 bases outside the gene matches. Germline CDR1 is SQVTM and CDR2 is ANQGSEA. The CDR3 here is CSVEDRWDRGNYGYTF. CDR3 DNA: TGCAGCGTTGAAGATCGGTGGGACAGGGGCAACTATGGCTACACCTTC.

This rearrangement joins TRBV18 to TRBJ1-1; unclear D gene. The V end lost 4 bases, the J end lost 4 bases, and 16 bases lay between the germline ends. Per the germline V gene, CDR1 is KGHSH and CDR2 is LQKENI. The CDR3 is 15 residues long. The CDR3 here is CASSLYETPGTEAFF. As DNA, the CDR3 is TGTGCCAGCTCACTATACGAGACTCCCGGCACTGAAGCTTTCTTT. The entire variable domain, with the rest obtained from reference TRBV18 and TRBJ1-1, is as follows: NAGVMQNPRHLVRRRGQEARLRCSPMKGHSHVYWYRQLPEEGLKFMVYLQKENIIDESGMPKERFSAEFPKEGPSILRIQQVVRGDSAAYFCASSLYETPGTEAFFGQGTRLTVV.

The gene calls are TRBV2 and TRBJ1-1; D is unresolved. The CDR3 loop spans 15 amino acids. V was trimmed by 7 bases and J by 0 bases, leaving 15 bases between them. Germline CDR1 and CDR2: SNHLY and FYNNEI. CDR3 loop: CASNGLVGMNTEAFF. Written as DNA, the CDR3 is TGTGCCAGCAATGGGCTAGTTGGGATGAACACTGAAGCTTTCTTT.

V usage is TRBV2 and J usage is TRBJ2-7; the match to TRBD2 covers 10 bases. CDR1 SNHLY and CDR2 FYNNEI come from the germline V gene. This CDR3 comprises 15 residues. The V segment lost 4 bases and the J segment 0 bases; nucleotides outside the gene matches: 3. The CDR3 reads CASSAASGSSYEQYF. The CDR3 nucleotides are TGTGCCAGCAGTGCCGCTAGCGGGAGCTCCTACGAGCAGTACTTC.

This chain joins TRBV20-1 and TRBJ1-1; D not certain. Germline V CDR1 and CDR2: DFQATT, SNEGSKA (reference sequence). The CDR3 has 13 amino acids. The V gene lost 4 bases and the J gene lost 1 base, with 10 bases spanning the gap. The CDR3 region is CSAKWTGNTEAFF. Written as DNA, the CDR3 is TGCAGTGCTAAATGGACGGGGAACACTGAAGCTTTCTTT.

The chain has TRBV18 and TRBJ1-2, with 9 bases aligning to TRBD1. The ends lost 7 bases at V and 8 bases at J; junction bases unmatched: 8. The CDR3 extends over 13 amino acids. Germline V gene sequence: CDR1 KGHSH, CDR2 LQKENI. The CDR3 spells CASYTGTGYGYTF. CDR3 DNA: TGTGCCAGCTACACCGGGACAGGGTACGGCTACACCTTC.

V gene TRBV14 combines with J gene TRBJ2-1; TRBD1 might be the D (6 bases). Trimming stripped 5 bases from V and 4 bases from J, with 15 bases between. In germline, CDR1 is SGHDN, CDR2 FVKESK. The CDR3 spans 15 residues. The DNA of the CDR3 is TGTGCCAGCAGCAAGGTCGGGACACAATACAATGAGCAGTTCTTC. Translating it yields CASSKVGTQYNEQFF.

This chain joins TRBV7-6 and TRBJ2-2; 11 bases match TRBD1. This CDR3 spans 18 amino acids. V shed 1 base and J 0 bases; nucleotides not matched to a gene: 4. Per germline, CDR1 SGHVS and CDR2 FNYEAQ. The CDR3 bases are TGTGCCAGCAGCTTAGGGACAGGGGGCTCTCCGAACACCGGGGAGCTGTTTTTT. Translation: CASSLGTGGSPNTGELFF.

CDR3 region: CASSIEGGQETQYF. CDR3 in DNA: TGTGCCAGTAGTATCGAGGGCGGCCAAGAGACCCAGTACTTC. The chain combines TRBV19 with TRBJ2-5; the D gene is possibly TRBD2 (5 bases). The germline CDR1 and CDR2 sequences are LNHDA and SQIVND (reference sequence). CDR3 length: 14 residues. The ends were cut back, 3 bases at V and 1 base at J, with 9 bases in the middle.

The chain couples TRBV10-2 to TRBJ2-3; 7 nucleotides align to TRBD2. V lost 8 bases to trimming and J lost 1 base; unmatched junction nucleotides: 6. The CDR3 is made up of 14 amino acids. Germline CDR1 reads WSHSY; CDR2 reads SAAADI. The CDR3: CASQRLAGTDTQYF. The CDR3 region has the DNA TGCGCCAGCCAAAGACTAGCAGGCACAGATACGCAGTATTTT.

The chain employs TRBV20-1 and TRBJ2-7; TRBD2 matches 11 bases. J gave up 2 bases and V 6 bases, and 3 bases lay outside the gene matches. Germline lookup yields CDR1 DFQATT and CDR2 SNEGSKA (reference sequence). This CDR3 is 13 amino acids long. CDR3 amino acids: CSAMTSGTYEQYF. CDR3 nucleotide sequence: TGCAGTGCAATGACTAGCGGGACCTACGAGCAGTACTTC.

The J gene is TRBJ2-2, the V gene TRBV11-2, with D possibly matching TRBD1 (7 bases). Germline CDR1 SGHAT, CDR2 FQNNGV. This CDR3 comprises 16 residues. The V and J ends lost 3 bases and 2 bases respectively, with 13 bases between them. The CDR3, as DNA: TGTGCCAGCAGCTTTCTTCAGGGGGGTAACACCGGGGAGCTGTTTTTT. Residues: CASSFLQGGNTGELFF.

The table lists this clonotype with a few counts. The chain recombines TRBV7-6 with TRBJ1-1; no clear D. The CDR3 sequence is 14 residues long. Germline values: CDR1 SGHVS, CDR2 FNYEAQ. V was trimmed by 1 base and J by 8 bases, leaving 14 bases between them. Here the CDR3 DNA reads TGTGCCAGCAGCTTAGAGTGGAATACACAGGAAGCTTTCTTT. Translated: CASSLEWNTQEAFF. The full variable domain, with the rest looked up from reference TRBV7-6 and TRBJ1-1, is GAGVSQSPRYKVTKRGQDVALRCDPISGHVSLYWYRQALGQGPEFLTYFNYEAQQDKSGLPNDRFSAERPEGSISTLTIQRTEQRDSAMYRCASSLEWNTQEAFFGQGTRLTVV.

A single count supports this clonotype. The CDR3 reads CASSESLDRYNEQFF. The CDR3 DNA is TGCGCCAGCAGTGAGTCCTTGGACCGCTACAATGAGCAGTTCTTC. The rearrangement uses TRBV10-1 and TRBJ2-1; D is uncertain. The germline V and J ends were trimmed by 0 bases and 3 bases, with 9 bases remaining between them. The germline gives CDR1 WNHNN, CDR2 SYGVQD (reference sequence). The CDR3 covers 15 residues.

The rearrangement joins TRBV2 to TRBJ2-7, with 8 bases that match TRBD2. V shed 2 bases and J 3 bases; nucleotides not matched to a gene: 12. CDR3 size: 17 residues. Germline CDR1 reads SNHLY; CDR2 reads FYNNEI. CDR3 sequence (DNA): TGTGCCAGCAGTGAACGGGGGGGGCTAGCGAACTTCTACGAGCAGTACTTC. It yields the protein CASSERGGLANFYEQYF.

For the CDR3, the DNA is TGTGCCAGCAGCTTAGCGATCAGCGGGAGGACGGGTGAGCAGTTCTTC. It encodes CASSLAISGRTGEQFF. This chain links TRBV11-1 with TRBJ2-1; 9 bases map to TRBD2. From germline, CDR1 is SGHAT and CDR2 FQDESV (reference sequence). Trimming removed 0 bases from V and 9 bases from J; junction bases left unmatched: 9. The CDR3 runs to 16 residues.

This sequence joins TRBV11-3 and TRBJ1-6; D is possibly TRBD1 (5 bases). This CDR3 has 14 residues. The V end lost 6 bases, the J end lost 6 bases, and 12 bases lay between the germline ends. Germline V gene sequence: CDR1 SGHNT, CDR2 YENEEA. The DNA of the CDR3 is TGTGCCAGCAGACCACAGGCACGTAATTCACCCCTCCACTTT. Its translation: CASRPQARNSPLHF.

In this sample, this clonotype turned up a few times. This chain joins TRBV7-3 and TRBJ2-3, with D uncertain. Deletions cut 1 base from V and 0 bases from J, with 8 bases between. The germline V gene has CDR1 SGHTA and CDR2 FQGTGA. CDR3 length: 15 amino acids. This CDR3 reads CASSLSPPSTDTQYF. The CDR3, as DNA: TGTGCCAGCAGCTTAAGTCCTCCTAGCACAGATACGCAGTATTTT.

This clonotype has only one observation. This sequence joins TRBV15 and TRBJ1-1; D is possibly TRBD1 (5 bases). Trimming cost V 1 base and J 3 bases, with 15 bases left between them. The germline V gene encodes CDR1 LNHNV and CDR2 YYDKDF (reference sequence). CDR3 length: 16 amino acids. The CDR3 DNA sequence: TGTGCCACCAGCAGAGCAGCAGGTTGGGGCGACACTGAAGCTTTCTTT. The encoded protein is CATSRAAGWGDTEAFF.